These T cell receptor beta chains were read from a single sample in a study of tumor-infiltrating lymphocytes in oesophageal squamous cell carcinoma. TCRdb independently ran MiXCR on the PCR reads; one entry per CDR3 protein. In the table there are about 23,000 distinct CDR3 sequences, roughly 40% of which are singletons. Sequencing input: esophageal tumor tissue. These receptors came from a male donor with esophageal squamous cell carcinoma. CDR3s include the opening cysteine and the closing phenylalanine or tryptophan. A D gene is named only where the DNA matches it firmly. Expanded clones are given a class, and other clones once, few, many or no size at all.

>16|many|TRBV2|TRBJ2-1|.
CASSESRSSSYNEQFF
TGTGCCAGCAGTGAATCGCGGTCGAGCTCCTACAATGAGCAGTTCTTC
>15|few|TRBV15|TRBJ2-7|TRBD2
CATSSGLAGGYEQYF
TGTGCCACCAGCAGCGGACTAGCGGGAGGTTACGAGCAGTACTTC
>13|few|TRBV6-6|TRBJ1-2|.
CASSYEGVYGYTF
TGTGCCAGCAGTTACGAGGGAGTCTATGGCTACACCTTC
>14|.|TRBV12-3/TRBV12-4|TRBJ2-7|.
CASSFRYGAYEQYF
TGTGCCAGCAGTTTCAGATATGGGGCCTACGAGCAGTACTTC
>16|many|TRBV2|TRBJ1-6|.
CASSGDGSSYNSPLHF
TGTGCCAGCAGTGGGGACGGGAGCTCCTATAATTCACCCCTCCACTTC
>13|few|TRBV5-4|TRBJ1-1|.
CASRRGMNTEAFF
TGTGCCAGCAGGCGGGGGATGAACACTGAAGCTTTCTTT
>15|.|TRBV5-1|TRBJ2-3|.
CASSSQNPSTDTQYF
TGCGCCAGCAGCTCGCAAAACCCTAGCACAGATACGCAGTATTTT
>16|few|TRBV4-1|TRBJ2-7|TRBD1
CASSQVGTGSSYEQYF
TGCGCCAGCAGCCAAGTCGGGACAGGGAGCTCCTACGAGCAGTACTTC
>15|.|TRBV12-3/TRBV12-4|TRBJ2-5|TRBD2
CASSLLRGGRETQYF
TGTGCCAGCAGTTTGTTGCGGGGGGGCCGAGAGACCCAGTACTTC
>15|many|TRBV6-1|TRBJ1-1|TRBD1
CASSGQGAQGAEAFF
TGTGCCAGCAGTGGTCAGGGGGCGCAGGGGGCTGAAGCTTTCTTT
>12|once|TRBV20-1|TRBJ1-2|.
CSAVTPTYGYTF
TGCAGTGCTGTGACACCAACCTATGGCTACACCTTC
>13|.|TRBV27|TRBJ1-2|TRBD1
CASSLRDSSGYTF
TGTGCCAGCAGTTTAAGGGACAGTTCCGGCTACACCTTC
>17|many|TRBV24-1|TRBJ2-6|.
CATSDSTAVSGANVLTF
TGTGCCACCAGTGATTCGACAGCCGTCTCTGGGGCCAACGTCCTGACTTTC
>16|many|TRBV24-1|TRBJ2-7|TRBD1
CATSDPGTGTCHEQYF
TGTGCCACCAGTGACCCCGGGACAGGGACGTGTCACGAGCAGTACTTC
>14|many|TRBV7-9|TRBJ1-4|.
CASSLQGGTEKLFF
TGTGCCAGCAGCCTACAGGGTGGTACGGAAAAACTGTTTTTT
>17|few|TRBV7-9|TRBJ2-1|TRBD2
CASSKWTSGTTYNEQFF
TGTGCCAGCAGCAAATGGACTAGCGGGACTACCTACAATGAGCAGTTCTTC
>16|.|TRBV7-3|TRBJ1-1|TRBD1
CASSYGTGLLRTEAFF
TGTGCCAGCAGTTACGGGACAGGGCTTTTAAGAACTGAAGCTTTCTTT
>12|.|TRBV7-6|TRBJ1-2|.
CASSRDNYGYNF
TGTGCCAGCAGCCGGGACAACTATGGCTACAACTTC
>15|few|TRBV7-4|TRBJ2-1|.
CASSLVATAYNEQFF
TGTGCCAGCAGCTTAGTAGCGACCGCCTACAATGAGCAGTTCTTC
>13|few|TRBV7-2|TRBJ2-5|TRBD1
CASRDRGLETQYF
TGTGCCAGCCGGGACAGGGGTTTAGAGACCCAGTACTTC
>14|few|TRBV20-1|TRBJ2-5|.
CSASNRDLYNEQYF
TGCAGTGCTAGTAACCGGGATCTCTACAATGAGCAGTACTTC
>14|many|TRBV7-9|TRBJ2-7|TRBD1
CASSPSGQGVEQYF
TGTGCCAGCAGCCCCTCGGGACAGGGGGTCGAGCAGTACTTC